These T cell receptor beta chains were read from a single sample in a study of blood T cell repertoires in COVID-19. The method was immunoSEQ multiplex PCR; TCRdb's version includes in-frame clones alone and lacks a portion of them. The repertoire holds tens of thousands of clones, with about nine tenths as singletons. The sample consisted of peripheral blood. The receptors here all came from a human donor in a cohort sampled during active COVID-19. Each CDR3 is given without its conserved first and last residue.

V gene	CDR3 protein
TRBV7-9	ASSLEGSTDTQY
TRBV9	ASSNRGSYNEQF
TRBV7-9	ASSLRASGKF
TRBV28	ASSLTGAQPQH
TRBV6-5	ASSRSSGRGEQY
TRBV2	ASSGPGPIDGYT
TRBV10-3	AITDLYEQY
TRBV6-5	ASSLQGNGYT
TRBV3-1/TRBV3-2	ASSQVSGREGGETQY
TRBV7-2	ASTHPGRESTQY